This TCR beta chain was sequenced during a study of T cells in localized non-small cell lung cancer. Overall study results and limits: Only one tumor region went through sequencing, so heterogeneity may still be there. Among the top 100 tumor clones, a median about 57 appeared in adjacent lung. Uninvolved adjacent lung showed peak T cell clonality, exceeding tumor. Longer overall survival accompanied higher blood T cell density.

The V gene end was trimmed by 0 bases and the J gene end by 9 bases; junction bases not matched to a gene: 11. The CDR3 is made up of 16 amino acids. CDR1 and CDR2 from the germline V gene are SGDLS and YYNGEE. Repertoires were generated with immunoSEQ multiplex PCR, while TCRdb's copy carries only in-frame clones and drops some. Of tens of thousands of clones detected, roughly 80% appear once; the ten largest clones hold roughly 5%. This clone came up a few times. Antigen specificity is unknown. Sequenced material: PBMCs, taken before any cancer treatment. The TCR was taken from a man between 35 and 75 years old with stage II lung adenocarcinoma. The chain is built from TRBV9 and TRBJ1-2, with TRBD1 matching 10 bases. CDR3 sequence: CASSVATNSGQGSYTF. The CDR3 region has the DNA TGTGCCAGCAGCGTAGCTACGAATTCGGGACAGGGGAGCTACACCTTC.